This TCR beta chain comes out of a study of T cells in Graves' hyperthyroidism and ophthalmopathy. Study information: Specimen type is peripheral blood, collected at initial diagnosis prior to any treatment.

Diagnoses used clinical symptoms, serum thyroxine and TRAb, thyroid ultrasound and orbital computed tomography. Fresh peripheral blood, approximately 10 ml, yielded the PBMCs. TCR beta CDR3 sequences were amplified from RNA transcripts. The HTBI primer set drove a first-round RT-PCR of the TCR CDR3. TCRdb re-derived calls from the multiplex PCR reads in MiXCR, one entry per CDR3 protein. The repertoire holds nearly 600,000 distinct CDR3 sequences, with about 14% as singletons. Ten or more counts support this clonotype. The V end was cut by 8 bases, the J end by 4 bases, with 15 bases between. The CDR3 consists of 14 residues. Germline CDR1 MDHEN, CDR2 SYDVKM.

This chain joins TRBV28 and TRBJ1-5; TRBD1 is a possible D gene (5 bases). This sequence was found in a woman under 40 with Graves' hyperthyroidism that later progressed to Graves' ophthalmopathy. The sequenced material came from blood. CDR3 amino acids: CASRRDLVNQPQHF. In nucleotides, the CDR3 is TGTGCCAGCCGAAGGGACCTAGTGAATCAGCCCCAGCATTTT.